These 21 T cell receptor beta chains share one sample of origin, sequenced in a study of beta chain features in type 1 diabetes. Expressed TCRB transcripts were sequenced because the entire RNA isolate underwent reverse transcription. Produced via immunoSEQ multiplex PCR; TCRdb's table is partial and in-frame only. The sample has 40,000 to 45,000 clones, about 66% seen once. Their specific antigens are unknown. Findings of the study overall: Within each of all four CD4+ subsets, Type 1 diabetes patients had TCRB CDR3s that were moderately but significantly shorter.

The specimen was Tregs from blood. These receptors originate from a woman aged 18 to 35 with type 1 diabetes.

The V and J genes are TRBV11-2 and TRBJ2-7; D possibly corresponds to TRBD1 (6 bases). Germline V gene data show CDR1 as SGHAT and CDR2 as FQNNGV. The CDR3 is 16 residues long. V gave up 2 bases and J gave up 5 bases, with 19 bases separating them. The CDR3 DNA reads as TGTGCCAGCAGCTTACCATGGGGGCTCACGGGTAACGAGCAGTACTTC. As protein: CASSLPWGLTGNEQYF.

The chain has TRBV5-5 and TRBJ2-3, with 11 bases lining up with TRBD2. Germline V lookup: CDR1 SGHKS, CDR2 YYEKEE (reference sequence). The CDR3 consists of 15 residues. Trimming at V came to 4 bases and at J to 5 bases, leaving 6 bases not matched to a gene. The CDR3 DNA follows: TGTGCCAGCAGCCTAGCGGGAGGACCCGGAGATACGCAGTATTTT. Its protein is CASSLAGGPGDTQYF. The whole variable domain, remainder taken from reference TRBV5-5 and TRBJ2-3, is DAGVTQSPTHLIKTRGQQVTLRCSPISGHKSVSWYQQVLGQGPQFIFQYYEKEERGRGNFPDRFSARQFPNYSSELNVNALLLGDSALYLCASSLAGGPGDTQYFGPGTRLTVL.

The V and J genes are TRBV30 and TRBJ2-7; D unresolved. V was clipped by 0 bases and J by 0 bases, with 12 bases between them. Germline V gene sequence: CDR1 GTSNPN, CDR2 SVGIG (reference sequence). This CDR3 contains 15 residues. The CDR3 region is CAWSVGLPSSYEQYF. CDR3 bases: TGTGCCTGGAGTGTCGGTCTTCCGAGCTCCTACGAGCAGTACTTC. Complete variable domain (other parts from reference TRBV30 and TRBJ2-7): SQTIHQWPATLVQPVGSPLSLECTVEGTSNPNLYWYRQAAGRGLQLLFYSVGIGQISSEVPQNLSASRPQDRQFILSSKKLLLSDSGFYLCAWSVGLPSSYEQYFGPGTRLTVT.

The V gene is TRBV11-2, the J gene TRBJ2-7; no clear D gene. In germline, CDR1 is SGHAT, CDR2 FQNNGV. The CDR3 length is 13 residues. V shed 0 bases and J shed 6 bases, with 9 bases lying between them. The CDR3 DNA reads TGTGCCAGCAGCTTAGATGGAGCGAGCGAGCAGTACTTC. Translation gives CASSLDGASEQYF.

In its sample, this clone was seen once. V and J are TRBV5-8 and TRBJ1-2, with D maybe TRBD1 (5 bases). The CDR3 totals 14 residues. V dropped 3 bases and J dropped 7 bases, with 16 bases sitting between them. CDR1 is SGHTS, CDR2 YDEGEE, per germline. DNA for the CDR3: TGTGCCAGCAGCTCGCCTGGACAAGGGCCTGGCTACACCTTC. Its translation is CASSSPGQGPGYTF.

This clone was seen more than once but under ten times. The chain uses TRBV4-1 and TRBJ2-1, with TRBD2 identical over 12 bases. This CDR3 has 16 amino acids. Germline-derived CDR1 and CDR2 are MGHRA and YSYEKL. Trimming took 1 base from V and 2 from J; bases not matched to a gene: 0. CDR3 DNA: TGCGCCAGCAGCCAAGGACTAGCGGGGGCCTACAATGAGCAGTTCTTC. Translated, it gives CASSQGLAGAYNEQFF.

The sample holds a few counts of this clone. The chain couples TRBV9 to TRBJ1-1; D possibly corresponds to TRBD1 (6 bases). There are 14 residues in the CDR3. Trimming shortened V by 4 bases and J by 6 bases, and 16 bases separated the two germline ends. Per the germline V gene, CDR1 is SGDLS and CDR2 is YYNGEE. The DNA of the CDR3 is TGTGCCAGCAGCCCATATAGGGGGATCGCTGAAGCTTTCTTT. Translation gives CASSPYRGIAEAFF.

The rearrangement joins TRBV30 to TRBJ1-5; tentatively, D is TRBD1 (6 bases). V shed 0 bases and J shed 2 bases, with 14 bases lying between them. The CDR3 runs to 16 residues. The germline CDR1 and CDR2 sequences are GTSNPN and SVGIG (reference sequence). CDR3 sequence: CAWSVRGAQGNQPQHF. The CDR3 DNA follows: TGTGCCTGGAGTGTCAGGGGAGCCCAGGGCAATCAGCCCCAGCATTTT.

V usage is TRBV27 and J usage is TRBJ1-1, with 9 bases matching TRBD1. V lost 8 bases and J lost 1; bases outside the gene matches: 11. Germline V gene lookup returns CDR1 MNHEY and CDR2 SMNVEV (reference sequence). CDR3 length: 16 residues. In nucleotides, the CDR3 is TGTGCCAGCCGCTTGAGGGACAGGGATTCGAACACTGAAGCTTTCTTT. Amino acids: CASRLRDRDSNTEAFF.

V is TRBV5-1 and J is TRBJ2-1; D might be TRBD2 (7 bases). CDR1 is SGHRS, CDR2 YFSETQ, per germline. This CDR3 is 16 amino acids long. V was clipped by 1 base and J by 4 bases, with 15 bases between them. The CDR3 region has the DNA TGCGCCAGCAGCTTGTTGGGGGGGCTAGGTTACAATGAGCAGTTCTTC. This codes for CASSLLGGLGYNEQFF.

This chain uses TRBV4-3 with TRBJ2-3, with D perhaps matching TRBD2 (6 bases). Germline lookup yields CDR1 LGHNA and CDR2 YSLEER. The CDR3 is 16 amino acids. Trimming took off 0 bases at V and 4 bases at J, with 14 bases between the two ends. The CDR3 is CASSQDRGYAADTQYF. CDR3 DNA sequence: TGCGCCAGCAGCCAAGATCGGGGGTATGCAGCAGATACGCAGTATTTT.

CDR3 loop: CASSLRAGGGNYGYTF. As DNA, the CDR3 is TGTGCCAGCAGCTTACGAGCGGGAGGTGGCAACTATGGCTACACCTTC. This rearrangement joins TRBV7-3 to TRBJ1-2; D unresolved. This CDR3 contains 16 residues. Trimming took off 2 bases at V and 2 bases at J, with 15 bases between the two ends. The V gene's germline CDR1 is SGHTA and CDR2 FQGTGA. Supplemented by reference TRBV7-3 and TRBJ1-2, the full variable domain reads GAGVSQTPSNKVTEKGKYVELRCDPISGHTALYWYRQSLGQGPEFLIYFQGTGAADDSGLPNDRFFAVRPEGSVSTLKIQRTERGDSAVYLCASSLRAGGGNYGYTFGSGTRLTVV.

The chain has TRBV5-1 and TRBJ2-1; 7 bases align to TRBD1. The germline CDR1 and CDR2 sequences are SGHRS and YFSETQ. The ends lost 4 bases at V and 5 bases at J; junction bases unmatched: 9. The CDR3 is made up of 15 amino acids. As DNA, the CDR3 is TGCGCCAGCAGCCGCGCCAGGGGGAGTGACAATGAGCAGTTCTTC. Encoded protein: CASSRARGSDNEQFF.

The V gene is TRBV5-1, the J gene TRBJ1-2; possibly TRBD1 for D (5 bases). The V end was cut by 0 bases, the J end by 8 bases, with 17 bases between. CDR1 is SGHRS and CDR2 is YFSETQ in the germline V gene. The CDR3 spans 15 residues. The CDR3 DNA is TGCGCCAGCAGCTTGGACGGACTGGAGGGGCGAGGCTACACCTTC. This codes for CASSLDGLEGRGYTF. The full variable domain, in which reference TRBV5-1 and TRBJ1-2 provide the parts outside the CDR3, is KAGVTQTPRYLIKTRGQQVTLSCSPISGHRSVSWYQQTPGQGLQFLFEYFSETQRNKGNFPGRFSGRQFSNSRSEMNVSTLELGDSALYLCASSLDGLEGRGYTFGSGTRLTVV.

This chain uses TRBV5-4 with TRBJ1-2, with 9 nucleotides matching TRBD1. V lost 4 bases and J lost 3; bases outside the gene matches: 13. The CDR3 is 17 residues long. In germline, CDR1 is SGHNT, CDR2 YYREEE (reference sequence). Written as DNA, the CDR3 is TGTGCCAGCAGCCCGGCCGGGACAGGGTTTATCCACTATGGCTACACCTTC. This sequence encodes CASSPAGTGFIHYGYTF.

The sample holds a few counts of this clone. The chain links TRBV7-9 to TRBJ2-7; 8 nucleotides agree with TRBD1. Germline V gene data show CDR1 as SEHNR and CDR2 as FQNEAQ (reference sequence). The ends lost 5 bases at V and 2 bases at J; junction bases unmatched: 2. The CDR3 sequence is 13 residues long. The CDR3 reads CASSLDRAYEQYF. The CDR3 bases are TGTGCCAGCAGCCTGGACAGGGCCTACGAGCAGTACTTC.

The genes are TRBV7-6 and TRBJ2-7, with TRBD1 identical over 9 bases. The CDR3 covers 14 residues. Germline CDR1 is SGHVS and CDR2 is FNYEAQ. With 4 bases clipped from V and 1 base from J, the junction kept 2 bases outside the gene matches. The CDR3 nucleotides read TGTGCCAGCAGCTGGGACAGGGCGTCCTACGAGCAGTACTTC. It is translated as CASSWDRASYEQYF.

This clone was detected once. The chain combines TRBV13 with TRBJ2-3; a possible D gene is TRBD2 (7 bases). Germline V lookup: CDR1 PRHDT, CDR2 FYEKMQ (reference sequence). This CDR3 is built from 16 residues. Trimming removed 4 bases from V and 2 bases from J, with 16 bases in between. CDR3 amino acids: CASSSPRGRYTDTQYF. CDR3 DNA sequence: TGTGCCAGCAGCTCCCCGCGGGGGCGCTACACAGATACGCAGTATTTT.

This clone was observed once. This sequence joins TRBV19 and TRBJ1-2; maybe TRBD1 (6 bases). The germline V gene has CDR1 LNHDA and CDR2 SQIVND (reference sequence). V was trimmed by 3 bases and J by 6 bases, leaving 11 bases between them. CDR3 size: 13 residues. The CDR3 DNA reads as TGTGCCAGTAGTATTGGACAGACTAATGGCTACACCTTC. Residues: CASSIGQTNGYTF. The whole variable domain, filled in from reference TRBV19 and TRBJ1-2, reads DGGITQSPKYLFRKEGQNVTLSCEQNLNHDAMYWYRQDPGQGLRLIYYSQIVNDFQKGDIAEGYSVSREKKESFPLTVTSAQKNPTAFYLCASSIGQTNGYTFGSGTRLTVV.

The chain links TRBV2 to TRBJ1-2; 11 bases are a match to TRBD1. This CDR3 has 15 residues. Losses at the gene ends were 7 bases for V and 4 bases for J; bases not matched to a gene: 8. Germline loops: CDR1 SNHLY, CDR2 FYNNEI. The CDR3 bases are TGTGCCAGCAATGCCGGGACAGGGGGTAGCTATGGCTACACCTTC. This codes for CASNAGTGGSYGYTF.

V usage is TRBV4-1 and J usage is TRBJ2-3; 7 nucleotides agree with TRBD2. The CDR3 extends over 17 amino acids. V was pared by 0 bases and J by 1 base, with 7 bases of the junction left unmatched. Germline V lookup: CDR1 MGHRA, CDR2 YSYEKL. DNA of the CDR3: TGCGCCAGCAGCCAAGACGGGGGGAGCGGGGGCACAGATACGCAGTATTTT. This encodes CASSQDGGSGGTDTQYF.